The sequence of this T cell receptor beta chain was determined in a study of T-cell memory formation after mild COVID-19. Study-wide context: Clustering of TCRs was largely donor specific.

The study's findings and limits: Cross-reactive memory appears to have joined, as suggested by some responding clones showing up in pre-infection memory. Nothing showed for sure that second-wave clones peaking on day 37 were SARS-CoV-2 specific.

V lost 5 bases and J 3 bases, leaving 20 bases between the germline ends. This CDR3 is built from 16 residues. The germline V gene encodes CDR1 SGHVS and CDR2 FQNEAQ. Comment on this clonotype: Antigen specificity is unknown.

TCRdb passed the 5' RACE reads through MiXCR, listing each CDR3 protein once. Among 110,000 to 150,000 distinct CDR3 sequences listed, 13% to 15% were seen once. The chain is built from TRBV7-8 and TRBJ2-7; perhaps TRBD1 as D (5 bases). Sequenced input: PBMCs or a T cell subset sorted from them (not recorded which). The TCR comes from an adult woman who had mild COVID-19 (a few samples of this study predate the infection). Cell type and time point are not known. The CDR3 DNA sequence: TGTGCCAGCAGCCCGCCGGTTGGGGCCACATACTACGAGCAGTACTTC. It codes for CASSPPVGATYYEQYF. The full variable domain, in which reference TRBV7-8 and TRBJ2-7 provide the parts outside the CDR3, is GAGVSQSPRYKVAKRGQDVALRCDPISGHVSLFWYQQALGQGPEFLTYFQNEAQLDKSGLPSDRFFAERPEGSVSTLKIQRTQQEDSAVYLCASSPPVGATYYEQYFGPGTRLTVT.